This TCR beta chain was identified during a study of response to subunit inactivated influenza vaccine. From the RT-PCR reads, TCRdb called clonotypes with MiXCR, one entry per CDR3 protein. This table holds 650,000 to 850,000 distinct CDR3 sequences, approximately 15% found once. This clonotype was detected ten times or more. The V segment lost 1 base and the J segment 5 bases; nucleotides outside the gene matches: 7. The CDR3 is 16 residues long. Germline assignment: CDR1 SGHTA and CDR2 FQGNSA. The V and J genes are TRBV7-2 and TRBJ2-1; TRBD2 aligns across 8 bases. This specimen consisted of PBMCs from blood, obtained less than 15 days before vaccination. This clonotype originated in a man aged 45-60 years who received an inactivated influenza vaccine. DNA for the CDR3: TGTGCCAGCAGCTTAGAAGGAGCGGGGGCCCACAATGAGCAGTTCTTC. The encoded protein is CASSLEGAGAHNEQFF.